This TCR beta chain came from a study of a mutant IDH1 vaccine in newly diagnosed glioma. Study summary: Once 4-6 weeks had passed after radiotherapy alone, vaccination started, or it started with temozolomide cycles. The earlier regimen, radiotherapy, temozolomide, or both, was most often both. General observations from the study: Seemingly, pseudoprogression had no relation to changes in the top peripheral T cell clonotypes. It was about 93% of patients that developed vaccine-induced immune responses.

The table came from immunoSEQ multiplex PCR; TCRdb's copy has only in-frame clones and leaves some out. Of approximately 64,000 clones in the sample, about 81% were seen once. This CDR3 contains 15 residues. CDR1 and CDR2 from the germline V gene are MGHRA and YSYEKL. Trimming took off 4 bases at V and 4 bases at J, with 17 bases between the two ends. As to time point: week 11, during vaccination. In the vaccine, a single dose held 300 ug of the mutant IDH1 20-mer peptide, along with topical imiquimod. Details on this clone: Its specificity is unknown.

The chain carries TRBV4-1 and TRBJ2-7; D gene uncertain. The sequence came from a woman aged 45-60 years with glioma. Sequences were derived from PBMCs, sampled from a glioma patient whose treatment included an IDH1 peptide vaccine. The CDR3 protein is CASSPDTNLRYEQYF. For the CDR3, the DNA is TGCGCCAGCAGCCCCGACACTAATTTAAGGTACGAGCAGTACTTC.